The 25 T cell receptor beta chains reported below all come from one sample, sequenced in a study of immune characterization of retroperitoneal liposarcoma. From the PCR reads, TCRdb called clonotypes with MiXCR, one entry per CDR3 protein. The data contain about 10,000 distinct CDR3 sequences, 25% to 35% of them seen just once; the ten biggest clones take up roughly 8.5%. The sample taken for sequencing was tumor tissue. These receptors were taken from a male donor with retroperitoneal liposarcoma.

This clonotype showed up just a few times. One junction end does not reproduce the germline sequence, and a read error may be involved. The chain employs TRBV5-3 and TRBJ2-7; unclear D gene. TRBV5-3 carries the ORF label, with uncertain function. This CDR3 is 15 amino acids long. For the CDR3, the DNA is TGTGCCAGCAGCTTTGGTTTGGGAAGCTCCTACGAGCAGTACTTC. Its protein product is CASSFGLGSSYEQYF.

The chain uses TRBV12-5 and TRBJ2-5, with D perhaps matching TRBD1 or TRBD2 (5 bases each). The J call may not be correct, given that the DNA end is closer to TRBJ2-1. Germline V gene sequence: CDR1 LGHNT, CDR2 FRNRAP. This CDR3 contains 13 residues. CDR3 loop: CASGFSGSDEQFF. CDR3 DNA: TGTGCTAGTGGTTTTTCAGGGAGTGATGAGCAGTTCTTC.

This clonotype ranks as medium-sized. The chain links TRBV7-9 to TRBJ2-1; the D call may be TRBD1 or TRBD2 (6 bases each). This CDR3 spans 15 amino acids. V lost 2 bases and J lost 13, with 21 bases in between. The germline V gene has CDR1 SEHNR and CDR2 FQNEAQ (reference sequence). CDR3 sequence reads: CASSLISGGGETQFF. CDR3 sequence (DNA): TGTGCCAGCAGCTTAATTTCCGGGGGCGGGGAGACCCAGTTCTTC.

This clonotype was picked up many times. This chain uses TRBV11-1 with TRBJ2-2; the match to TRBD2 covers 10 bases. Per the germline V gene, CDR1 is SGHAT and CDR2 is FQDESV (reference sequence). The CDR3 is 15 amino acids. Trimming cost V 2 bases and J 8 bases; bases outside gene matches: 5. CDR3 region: CASSLLAGAAGELFF. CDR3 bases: TGTGCCAGCAGCTTACTAGCGGGAGCAGCAGGGGAGCTGTTTTTT.

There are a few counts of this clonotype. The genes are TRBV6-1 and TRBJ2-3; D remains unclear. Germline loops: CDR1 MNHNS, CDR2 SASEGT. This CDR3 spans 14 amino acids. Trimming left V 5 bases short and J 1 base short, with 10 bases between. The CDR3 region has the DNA TGTGCCAGCAGTTCTATGACGGGCACAGATACGCAGTATTTT. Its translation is CASSSMTGTDTQYF.

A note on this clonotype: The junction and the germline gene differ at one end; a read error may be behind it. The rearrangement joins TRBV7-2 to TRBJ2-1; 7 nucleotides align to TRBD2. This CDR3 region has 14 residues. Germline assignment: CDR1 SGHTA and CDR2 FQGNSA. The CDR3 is CVSSIGGSLYEQFF. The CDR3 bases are TGTGTCAGCAGCATCGGGGGGAGCCTCTACGAGCAGTTCTTC. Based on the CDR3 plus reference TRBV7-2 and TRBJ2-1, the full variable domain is GAGVSQSPSNKVTEKGKDVELRCDPISGHTALYWYRQSLGQGLEFLIYFQGNSAPDKSGLPSDRFSAERTGGSVSTLTIQRTQQEDSAVYLCVSSIGGSLYEQFFGPGTRLTVL.

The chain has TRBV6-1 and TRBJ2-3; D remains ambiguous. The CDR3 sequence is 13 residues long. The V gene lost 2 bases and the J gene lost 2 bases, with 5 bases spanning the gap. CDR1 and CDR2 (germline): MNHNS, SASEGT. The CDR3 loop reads CASSEWNTDTQYF. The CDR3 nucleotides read TGTGCCAGCAGTGAATGGAACACAGATACGCAGTATTTT.

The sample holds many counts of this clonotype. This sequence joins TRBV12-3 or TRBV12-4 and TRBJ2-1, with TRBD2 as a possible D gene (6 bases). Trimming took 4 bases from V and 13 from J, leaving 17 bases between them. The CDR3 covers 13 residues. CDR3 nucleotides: TGTGCCAGCAGTTCCTACATAGCCGGGGGTCAGTTCTTC. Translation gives CASSSYIAGGQFF.

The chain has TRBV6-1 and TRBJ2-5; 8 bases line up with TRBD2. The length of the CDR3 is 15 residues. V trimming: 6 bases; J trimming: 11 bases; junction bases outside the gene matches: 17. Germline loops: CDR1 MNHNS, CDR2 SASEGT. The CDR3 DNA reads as TGTGCCAGCAGACCCGGGACTAGGAGTTACAATGAGCAGTACTTC. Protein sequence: CASRPGTRSYNEQYF.

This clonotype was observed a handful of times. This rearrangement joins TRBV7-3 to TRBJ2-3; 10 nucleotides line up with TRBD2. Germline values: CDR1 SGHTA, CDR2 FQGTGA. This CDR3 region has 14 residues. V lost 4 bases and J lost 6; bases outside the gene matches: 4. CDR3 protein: CASSSGTSVDTQYF. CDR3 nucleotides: TGTGCCAGCAGCTCAGGGACTAGCGTGGATACGCAGTATTTT.

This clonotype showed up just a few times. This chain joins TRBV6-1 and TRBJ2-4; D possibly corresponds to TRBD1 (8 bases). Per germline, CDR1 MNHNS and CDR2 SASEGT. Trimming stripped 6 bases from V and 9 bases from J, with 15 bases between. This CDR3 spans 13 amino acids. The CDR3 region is CASSPTGGGIQYF. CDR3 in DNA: TGTGCCAGCAGCCCAACAGGGGGGGGCATTCAGTACTTC.

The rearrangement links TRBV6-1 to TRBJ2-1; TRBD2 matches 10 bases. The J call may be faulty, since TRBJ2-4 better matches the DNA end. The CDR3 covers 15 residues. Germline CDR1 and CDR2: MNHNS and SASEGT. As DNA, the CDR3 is TGTGCCAGCAGTTTAGCGGGAGGCTCTAAAAACATTCAGTACTTC. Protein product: CASSLAGGSKNIQYF.

The CDR3 DNA follows: TGTGCCAGCAGTCGACTAGCTAGGGGAGAGACCCAGTACTTC. Amino acids: CASSRLARGETQYF. The chain combines TRBV6-2 or TRBV6-3 with TRBJ2-1, with 7 bases matching TRBD2. The J call may not be correct, given that the DNA end is closer to TRBJ2-5. CDR1 and CDR2 from the germline V gene are MNHEY and SVGEGT. The CDR3 is made up of 14 amino acids.

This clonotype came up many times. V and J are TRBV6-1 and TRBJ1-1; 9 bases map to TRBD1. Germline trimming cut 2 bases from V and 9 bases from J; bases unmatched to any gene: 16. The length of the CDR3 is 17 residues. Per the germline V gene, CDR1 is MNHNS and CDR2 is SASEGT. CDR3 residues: CASSESRGYRGQGKAFF. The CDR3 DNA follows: TGTGCCAGCAGTGAATCTCGCGGGTACAGGGGGCAGGGGAAAGCTTTCTTT.

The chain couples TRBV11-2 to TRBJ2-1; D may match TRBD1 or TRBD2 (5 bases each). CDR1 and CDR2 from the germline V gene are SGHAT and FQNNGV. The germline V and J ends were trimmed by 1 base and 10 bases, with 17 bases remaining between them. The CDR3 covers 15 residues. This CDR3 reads CASSLAFGGTYEQFF. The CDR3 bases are TGTGCCAGCAGCTTAGCTTTTGGGGGAACCTACGAGCAGTTCTTC.

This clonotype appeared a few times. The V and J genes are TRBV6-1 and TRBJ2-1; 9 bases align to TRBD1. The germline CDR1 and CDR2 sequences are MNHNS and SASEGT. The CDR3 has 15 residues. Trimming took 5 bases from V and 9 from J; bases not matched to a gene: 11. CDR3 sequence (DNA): TGTGCCAGCAGTAATACAGGGGGCGCAGATGGTGAGCAGTTCTTC. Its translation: CASSNTGGADGEQFF.

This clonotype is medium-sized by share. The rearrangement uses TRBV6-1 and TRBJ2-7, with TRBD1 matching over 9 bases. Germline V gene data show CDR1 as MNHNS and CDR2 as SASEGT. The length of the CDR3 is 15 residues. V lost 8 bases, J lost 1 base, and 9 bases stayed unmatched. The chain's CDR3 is CASSPWDRVSYEQYF. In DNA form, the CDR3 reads TGTGCCAGCTCCCCCTGGGACAGGGTGTCCTACGAGCAGTACTTC.

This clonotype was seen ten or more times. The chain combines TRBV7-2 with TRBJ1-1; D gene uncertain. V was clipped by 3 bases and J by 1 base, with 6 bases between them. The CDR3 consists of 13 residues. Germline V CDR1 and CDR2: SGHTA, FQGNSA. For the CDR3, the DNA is TGTGCCAGCAGCTTTACGGAGAACACTGAAGCTTTCTTT. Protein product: CASSFTENTEAFF.

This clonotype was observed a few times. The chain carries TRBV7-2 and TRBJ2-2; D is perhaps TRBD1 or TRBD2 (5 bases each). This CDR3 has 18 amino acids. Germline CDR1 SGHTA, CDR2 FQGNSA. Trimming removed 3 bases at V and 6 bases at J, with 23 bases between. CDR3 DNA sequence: TGTGCCAGCAGCTTGCGCGAACGGGACCGTCTTTTGTCCGGGGAGCTGTTTTTT. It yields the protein CASSLRERDRLLSGELFF.

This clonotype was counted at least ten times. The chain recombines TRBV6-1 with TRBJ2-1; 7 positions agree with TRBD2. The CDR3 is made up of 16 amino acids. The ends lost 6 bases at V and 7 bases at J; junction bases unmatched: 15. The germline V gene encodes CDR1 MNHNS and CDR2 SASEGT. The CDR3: CASSNNGGGRRNEQFF. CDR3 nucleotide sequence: TGTGCCAGCAGCAACAATGGCGGGGGTAGGAGAAATGAGCAGTTCTTC.

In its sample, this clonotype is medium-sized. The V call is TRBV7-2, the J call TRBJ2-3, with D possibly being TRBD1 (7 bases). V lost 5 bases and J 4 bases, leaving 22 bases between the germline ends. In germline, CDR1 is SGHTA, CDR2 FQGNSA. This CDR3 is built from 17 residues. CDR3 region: CASSGLGGGMRSDTQYF. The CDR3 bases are TGTGCCAGCAGCGGGTTAGGGGGCGGGATGCGATCAGATACGCAGTATTTT.

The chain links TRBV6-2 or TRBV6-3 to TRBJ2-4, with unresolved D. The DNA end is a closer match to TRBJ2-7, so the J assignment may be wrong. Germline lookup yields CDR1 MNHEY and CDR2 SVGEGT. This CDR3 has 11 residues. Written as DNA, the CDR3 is TGTGCCAGCAGCCCCTGGGCCGAGCAGTACTTC. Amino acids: CASSPWAEQYF.

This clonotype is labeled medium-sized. DNA for the CDR3: TGTGCCAGCAGCTTAGGCATGTACAATGAGCAGTACTTC. This gives the protein CASSLGMYNEQYF. V gene TRBV7-2 combines with J gene TRBJ2-1; D is undetermined. The J call is uncertain, as TRBJ2-7 better fits the DNA end. The CDR3 consists of 13 residues. Germline lookup yields CDR1 SGHTA and CDR2 FQGNSA.

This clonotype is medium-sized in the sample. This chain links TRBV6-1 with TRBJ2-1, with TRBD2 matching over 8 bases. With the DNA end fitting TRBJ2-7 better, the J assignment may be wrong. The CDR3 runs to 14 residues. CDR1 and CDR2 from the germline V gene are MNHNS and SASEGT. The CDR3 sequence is CASSYTQRGYEQYF. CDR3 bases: TGTGCCAGCAGTTATACCCAGCGGGGGTACGAGCAGTACTTC.

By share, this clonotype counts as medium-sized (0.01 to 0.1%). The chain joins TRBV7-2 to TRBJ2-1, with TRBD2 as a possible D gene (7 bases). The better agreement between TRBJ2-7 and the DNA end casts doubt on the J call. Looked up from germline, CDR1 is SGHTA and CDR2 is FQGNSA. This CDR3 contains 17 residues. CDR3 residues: CASSPAPQGRGYNEQYF. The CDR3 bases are TGTGCCAGCAGCCCAGCCCCCCAGGGGAGGGGATACAATGAGCAGTACTTC.